These 19 T cell receptor beta chains came from one sample sequenced in a study of T-cell reconstitution after alpha-beta-depleted transplantation in children. This sample's TCRbeta library carried unique molecular identifier barcodes. TCRdb re-called the PCR reads with MiXCR, one entry per CDR3 protein. The sample includes 700,000 to 950,000 distinct CDR3 sequences, approximately 15% seen only once; the top ten take roughly 5%. This specimen was PBMCs, mostly from graft donor cells, taken 360 days after TCRalphabeta/CD19-depleted stem cell transplant. These TCRs come from a male patient between 5 and 17 years old who had a stem cell transplant for acute lymphoblastic leukemia, so the T cells may come from the graft donor.

With regard to this clonotype: At one end the junction does not follow the germline gene, possibly because of a read error. This rearrangement joins TRBV2 to TRBJ2-6, with a possible D match to TRBD1 (5 bases). Germline V gene lookup returns CDR1 SNHLY and CDR2 FYNNEI. The CDR3 extends over 14 amino acids. The CDR3 nucleotides are TGTGCCAGCAGTGGTGGCTCTGGGGCCAACGTCCCGACTTTC. This translates into CASSGGSGANVPTF.

This clonotype was found a few times. The V and J genes are TRBV23-1 and TRBJ2-7, with unresolved D. TRBV23-1 is labeled an ORF, and its function is uncertain. This CDR3 contains 16 residues. V was pared by 0 bases and J by 0 bases, with 12 bases between. The CDR3 DNA is TGCGCCAGCAGTCAATCACCCTTACCTGCCTCCTACGAGCAGTACTTC. This sequence encodes CASSQSPLPASYEQYF.

This clonotype was seen a few times. V usage is TRBV4-1 and J usage is TRBJ2-7; the match to TRBD2 covers 11 bases. V dropped 1 base and J dropped 2; count of bases not matched to a gene: 7. The CDR3 loop spans 17 amino acids. Germline V gene lookup returns CDR1 MGHRA and CDR2 YSYEKL. The CDR3 protein is CASSQGRTSGRTYEQYF. CDR3 DNA: TGCGCCAGCAGCCAAGGACGGACTAGCGGGCGGACCTACGAGCAGTACTTC.

The chain couples TRBV29-1 to TRBJ2-1, with 13 bases fitting TRBD2. There are 19 residues in the CDR3. The trim removed 7 bases at V and 4 bases at J, leaving 19 bases unmatched. Germline CDR1 and CDR2: SQVTM and ANQGSEA. The CDR3 DNA reads as TGCAGCGGGTATGTACGGGACAGGACTAGCGGGAGACCTTACAATGAGCAGTTCTTC. It encodes CSGYVRDRTSGRPYNEQFF.

This clonotype was found many times. The chain is built from TRBV10-3 and TRBJ2-3; D perhaps matches TRBD2 (6 bases). Germline V gives CDR1 ENHRY, CDR2 SYGVKD. The V gene lost 5 bases and the J gene lost 0 bases, with 9 bases spanning the gap. This CDR3 has 14 residues. This CDR3 reads CAISPTSSTDTQYF. In nucleotides, the CDR3 is TGTGCCATCAGTCCGACTAGTAGCACAGATACGCAGTATTTT.

This clonotype turned up a few times. The chain combines TRBV9 with TRBJ2-5; D is perhaps TRBD1 (5 bases). Trimming removed 1 base at V and 5 bases at J, with 24 bases between. Germline loops: CDR1 SGDLS, CDR2 YYNGEE. This CDR3 region has 18 residues. CDR3 bases: TGTGCCAGCAGCGTAAGCCCTACGTTGACAGCCAGGTGGGAGACCCAGTACTTC. It encodes CASSVSPTLTARWETQYF.

This clonotype was seen more than once but under ten times. The chain carries TRBV7-8 and TRBJ2-7, with D maybe TRBD2 (6 bases). This CDR3 is 15 amino acids long. Germline V gives CDR1 SGHVS, CDR2 FQNEAQ. The V end lost 6 bases, the J end lost 1 base, and 16 bases lay between the germline ends. DNA for the CDR3: TGTGCCAGCAGGGAACTCCTAGCGCTTTCCTACGAGCAGTACTTC. It translates to CASRELLALSYEQYF.

The V gene is TRBV4-1, the J gene TRBJ2-2; D unclear. Germline V gene data show CDR1 as MGHRA and CDR2 as YSYEKL. The length of the CDR3 is 17 residues. V lost 0 bases and J 1 base, leaving 12 bases between the germline ends. In nucleotides, the CDR3 is TGCGCCAGCAGCCAAGAGCATAGGACCCTGAACACCGGGGAGCTGTTTTTT. Its protein is CASSQEHRTLNTGELFF.

This clonotype came up many times. The chain employs TRBV7-8 and TRBJ2-1, with D perhaps TRBD2 (5 bases). CDR3 length: 14 residues. The ends were cut back, 1 base at V and 6 bases at J, with 10 bases in the middle. Germline-derived CDR1 and CDR2 are SGHVS and FQNEAQ. CDR3 coding DNA: TGTGCCAGCAGCTTAGGTAGAGGGCCCAATGAGCAGTTCTTC. Translated, it gives CASSLGRGPNEQFF.

J is TRBJ2-1 and V is TRBV24-1, with D uncertain. Trimming took 2 bases from V and 9 from J, leaving 4 bases between them. Germline V gene sequence: CDR1 KGHDR, CDR2 SFDVKD. The CDR3 extends over 11 amino acids. CDR3 loop: CATSDWSEQFF. The CDR3 bases are TGTGCCACCAGTGATTGGAGTGAGCAGTTCTTC.

V gene TRBV6-5 combines with J gene TRBJ2-2, with 7 bases identical to TRBD2. This CDR3 is built from 16 residues. The junction had 7 bases not matched to a gene; V was cut back by 0 bases and J by 6 bases. Germline CDR1 reads MNHEY; CDR2 reads SVGAGI. The CDR3 DNA follows: TGTGCCAGCAGTTACTCGGGAGGGCCCGTTTCCGGGGAGCTGTTTTTT. Translated: CASSYSGGPVSGELFF.

This clonotype was found many times. The V gene is TRBV20-1, the J gene TRBJ2-1; 7 positions agree with TRBD2. The germline CDR1 and CDR2 sequences are DFQATT and SNEGSKA (reference sequence). The CDR3 is 18 amino acids. Germline trimming cut 0 bases from V and 0 bases from J; bases unmatched to any gene: 11. As DNA, the CDR3 is TGCAGTGCTAGAGATCTGGGAGGGAGGGCCTCCTCCTACAATGAGCAGTTCTTC. It is translated as CSARDLGGRASSYNEQFF.

A word on this clonotype: Germline and junction disagree at one end, which may indicate a read error. The CDR3 loop is CASSHRLAPPSNTGELFF. The CDR3 DNA sequence: TGCGCCAGCAGCCACCGACTAGCCCCCCCCTCGAATACCGGGGAGCTGTTTTTT. This chain connects TRBV4-1 to TRBJ2-2; 7 bases agree with TRBD2. In germline, CDR1 is MGHRA, CDR2 YSYEKL. The CDR3 has 18 residues.

This clonotype was recorded many times. The chain links TRBV24-1 to TRBJ2-1; D ambiguous. The CDR3 contains 13 residues. Germline loops: CDR1 KGHDR, CDR2 SFDVKD. Between the trimmed V and J ends, which lost 3 bases and 2 bases, there was a span of 4 bases. The CDR3: CATSDLTYNEQFF. Written as DNA, the CDR3 is TGTGCCACCAGTGATCTGACCTACAATGAGCAGTTCTTC.

This clonotype was picked up a small number of times. This chain connects TRBV7-2 to TRBJ2-1; possibly TRBD2 for D (6 bases). Trimming took 0 bases from V and 2 from J, leaving 11 bases between them. From germline, CDR1 is SGHTA and CDR2 FQGNSA. The CDR3 length is 16 residues. As DNA, the CDR3 is TGTGCCAGCAGCTTAGCGGGAGGAAGTCCCTACAATGAGCAGTTCTTC. It yields the protein CASSLAGGSPYNEQFF.

V usage is TRBV29-1 and J usage is TRBJ1-1; D ambiguous. The V gene's germline CDR1 is SQVTM and CDR2 ANQGSEA. CDR3 length: 11 amino acids. The ends were cut back, 5 bases at V and 1 base at J, with 5 bases in the middle. The CDR3 DNA sequence: TGCAGCGTTTATAGGAACACTGAAGCTTTCTTT. Residues: CSVYRNTEAFF.

This clonotype showed up just a few times. V and J are TRBV3-1 and TRBJ1-2; the D gene is possibly TRBD1 (5 bases). Germline V gene sequence: CDR1 LGHDT, CDR2 YNNKEL (reference sequence). Between the trimmed V and J ends, which lost 1 base and 4 bases, there was a span of 7 bases. CDR3 length: 13 amino acids. CDR3 nucleotide sequence: TGTGCCAGCAGCCAAGTGAGGGGCTATGGCTACACCTTC. Protein product: CASSQVRGYGYTF.

The chain couples TRBV18 to TRBJ1-2; D unclear. Germline V CDR1 and CDR2: KGHSH, LQKENI. The V end was cut by 3 bases, the J end by 0 bases, with 11 bases between. There are 15 residues in the CDR3. The CDR3 sequence is CASSPDGIANYGYTF. The CDR3 DNA reads TGTGCCAGCTCACCGGACGGAATTGCTAACTATGGCTACACCTTC. Full variable domain (rest looked up from reference TRBV18 and TRBJ1-2): NAGVMQNPRHLVRRRGQEARLRCSPMKGHSHVYWYRQLPEEGLKFMVYLQKENIIDESGMPKERFSAEFPKEGPSILRIQQVVRGDSAAYFCASSPDGIANYGYTFGSGTRLTVV.

This clonotype was seen only a few times. J is TRBJ2-7 and V is TRBV10-3; D remains unclear. Between the trimmed V and J ends, which lost 0 bases and 6 bases, there was a span of 9 bases. The CDR3 sequence is 13 residues long. Germline V gives CDR1 ENHRY, CDR2 SYGVKD. CDR3 in amino acids: CAISESRQLEQYF. The CDR3 region has the DNA TGTGCCATCAGTGAGTCGAGACAACTCGAGCAGTACTTC.